Listed here are 28 T cell receptor beta chains from one sample, sequenced in a study of beta chain features in type 1 diabetes. Study-level results: In every one of the four CD4+ subsets, TCRB CDR3s were moderately but significantly shorter in Type 1 diabetes patients.

Expressed TCRB transcripts got sequenced, as all isolated RNA was reverse transcribed. Produced via immunoSEQ multiplex PCR; TCRdb's table is partial and in-frame only. The sample lists a few hundred thousand clones; roughly 12% were seen once. Antigens of these TCRs are unknown. Sequencing was carried out using naive CD4+ T cells from blood. Receptors were obtained from a woman younger than 30 with type 1 diabetes.

This clone was observed a few times. The chain carries TRBV7-2 and TRBJ2-7; 9 bases agree with TRBD1. This CDR3 has 15 amino acids. CDR1 is SGHTA, CDR2 FQGNSA, per germline. V was pared by 5 bases and J by 2 bases, with 7 bases of the junction left unmatched. CDR3 coding DNA: TGTGCCAGCAGCCAAACAGGGGGCTTCACCTACGAGCAGTACTTC. It encodes CASSQTGGFTYEQYF. The whole variable domain, filled in from reference TRBV7-2 and TRBJ2-7, reads GAGVSQSPSNKVTEKGKDVELRCDPISGHTALYWYRQSLGQGLEFLIYFQGNSAPDKSGLPSDRFSAERTGGSVSTLTIQRTQQEDSAVYLCASSQTGGFTYEQYFGPGTRLTVT.

This chain joins TRBV6-6 and TRBJ1-1, with TRBD1 as a possible D gene (6 bases). CDR1 is MNHNY and CDR2 is SVGAGI in the germline V gene (reference sequence). Trimming stripped 5 bases from V and 0 bases from J, with 10 bases between. The CDR3 extends over 14 amino acids. This CDR3 reads CASSPQGMNTEAFF. The CDR3 DNA reads TGTGCCAGCAGTCCCCAGGGGATGAACACTGAAGCTTTCTTT.

This rearrangement joins TRBV28 to TRBJ2-7, with D hard to call. The germline gives CDR1 MDHEN, CDR2 SYDVKM. V lost 10 bases to trimming and J lost 4 bases, with 17 bases between them. This CDR3 comprises 13 residues. The CDR3 loop is CATRAELSYEQYF. DNA of the CDR3: TGTGCCACCCGCGCCGAACTTAGTTACGAGCAGTACTTC.

A few counts support this clone. The chain joins TRBV18 to TRBJ1-1; a weak D match, TRBD1 (5 bases). The length of the CDR3 is 15 residues. Germline V lookup: CDR1 KGHSH, CDR2 LQKENI. V lost 3 bases, J lost 0 bases, and 11 bases lay in between. The CDR3 spells CASSPQGSLNTEAFF. As DNA, the CDR3 is TGTGCCAGCTCACCTCAGGGTTCTCTGAACACTGAAGCTTTCTTT.

The chain links TRBV4-2 to TRBJ2-3, with TRBD2 matching over 13 bases. The J segment lost 5 bases and the V segment lost 2 bases, leaving 4 bases of the junction unmatched. Per the germline V gene, CDR1 is LGHNA and CDR2 is YNFKEQ. This CDR3 has 16 residues. This CDR3 is CASSQRTSGSGDTQYF. The CDR3 nucleotides are TGTGCCAGCAGCCAACGGACTAGCGGGAGTGGAGATACGCAGTATTTT.

The rearrangement uses TRBV30 and TRBJ1-1; D gene unclear. V lost 5 bases to trimming and J lost 1 base, with 8 bases between them. The CDR3 consists of 12 residues. The germline gives CDR1 GTSNPN, CDR2 SVGIG (reference sequence). The CDR3: CAWDTPNTEAFF. Here the CDR3 DNA reads TGTGCCTGGGACACCCCGAACACTGAAGCTTTCTTT.

This clone occurred a few times. This sequence joins TRBV28 and TRBJ2-3; 9 nucleotides line up with TRBD1. The CDR3 is 16 amino acids. The junction had 7 bases not matched to a gene; V was cut back by 5 bases and J by 1 base. CDR1 MDHEN and CDR2 SYDVKM come from the germline V gene. DNA of the CDR3: TGTGCCAGCAGTCACCAACAGGGGGCCGGCACAGATACGCAGTATTTT. This translates into CASSHQQGAGTDTQYF.

This clone was seen a handful of times. V and J are TRBV5-1 and TRBJ1-2, with no clear D. The germline gives CDR1 SGHRS, CDR2 YFSETQ. The CDR3 totals 12 residues. Trimming removed 5 bases at V and 10 bases at J, with 15 bases between. This CDR3 is CASRNERAPYTF. The DNA for the CDR3 is TGCGCCAGCAGGAACGAAAGAGCCCCCTACACCTTC.

The CDR3, as DNA: TGTGCCGGAGGTAACGCGGTTTACTACGGGGAGCTGTTTTTT. Its translation is CAGGNAVYYGELFF. V and J are TRBV9 and TRBJ2-2; weak D call: TRBD2 (5 bases). Germline CDR1 reads SGDLS; CDR2 reads YYNGEE. Between the trimmed V and J ends, which lost 10 bases and 7 bases, there was a span of 20 bases. The CDR3 sequence is 14 residues long.

The CDR3 coding sequence is TGTGCCAGCAGCAAACAGGGGGCCGACAATCAGCCCCAGCATTTT. Translating it yields CASSKQGADNQPQHF. This rearrangement joins TRBV2 to TRBJ1-5; 9 bases line up with TRBD1. Germline values: CDR1 SNHLY, CDR2 FYNNEI. V lost 6 bases to trimming and J lost 3 bases; unmatched junction nucleotides: 6. The CDR3 loop spans 15 amino acids. The complete variable domain, with remaining parts taken from reference TRBV2 and TRBJ1-5, reads EPEVTQTPSHQVTQMGQEVILRCVPISNHLYFYWYRQILGQKVEFLVSFYNNEISEKSEIFDDQFSVERPDGSNFTLKIRSTKLEDSAMYFCASSKQGADNQPQHFGDGTRLSIL.

This clone was detected a few times. The CDR3 reads CASGSTPGITEAFF. The CDR3 DNA reads TGTGCCAGTGGATCTACCCCAGGGATCACTGAAGCTTTCTTT. This chain links TRBV19 with TRBJ1-1; possible D gene TRBD1, 5 bases. The V and J ends lost 8 bases and 4 bases respectively, with 17 bases between them. The V gene's germline CDR1 is LNHDA and CDR2 SQIVND (reference sequence). The CDR3 consists of 14 residues.

The chain recombines TRBV11-2 with TRBJ2-7; a weak D match, TRBD2 (6 bases). Trimming removed 5 bases at V and 0 bases at J, with 20 bases between. Germline V CDR1 and CDR2: SGHAT, FQNNGV. The CDR3 consists of 17 residues. Here the CDR3 reads CASSPLGLRRSSYEQYF. The CDR3 DNA reads TGTGCCAGCAGCCCTTTGGGACTCCGAAGGAGCTCCTACGAGCAGTACTTC.

This clone was detected a few times. The J gene is TRBJ2-7, the V gene TRBV29-1; a weak D match, TRBD2 (6 bases). Germline CDR1 reads SQVTM; CDR2 reads ANQGSEA. CDR3 length equals 16 residues. V lost 4 bases and J 2 bases, leaving 21 bases between the germline ends. The CDR3 DNA reads as TGCAGCGTTGGCGGGGTCGTTCTATTCCGAGCCTACGAGCAGTACTTC. Its protein product is CSVGGVVLFRAYEQYF.

This clone was observed a few times. V usage is TRBV5-4 and J usage is TRBJ2-4; 7 nucleotides agree with TRBD2. The CDR3 consists of 15 residues. Germline loops: CDR1 SGHNT, CDR2 YYREEE (reference sequence). The ends lost 2 bases at V and 1 base at J; junction bases unmatched: 3. CDR3 nucleotide sequence: TGTGCCAGCAGCTTTGGGGGGGGTGCCAAAAACATTCAGTACTTC. Its protein is CASSFGGGAKNIQYF.

This chain uses TRBV27 with TRBJ2-3; 9 bases agree with TRBD2. The length of the CDR3 is 16 residues. V trimming: 5 bases; J trimming: 1 base; junction bases outside the gene matches: 7. Per the germline V gene, CDR1 is MNHEY and CDR2 is SMNVEV (reference sequence). The chain's CDR3 is CASSPPVAGGTDTQYF. In nucleotides, the CDR3 is TGTGCCAGCAGTCCCCCAGTAGCGGGGGGCACAGATACGCAGTATTTT.

CDR3 protein: CASSLAARLAGWSEQFF. Here the CDR3 DNA reads TGCGCCAGCAGCTTGGCCGCGAGACTAGCGGGGTGGAGTGAGCAGTTCTTC. This sequence joins TRBV5-1 and TRBJ2-1; TRBD2 matches at 11 bases. Germline CDR1 reads SGHRS; CDR2 reads YFSETQ. V was pared by 0 bases and J by 9 bases, with 11 bases of the junction left unmatched. This CDR3 is built from 17 residues.

This clone showed up just a few times. The chain joins TRBV9 to TRBJ2-5; 9 bases fit TRBD1. The CDR3 runs to 16 residues. The trim removed 3 bases at V and 5 bases at J, leaving 11 bases unmatched. CDR1 is SGDLS and CDR2 is YYNGEE in the germline V gene. The CDR3 bases are TGTGCCAGCAGCGGCACCCACAGGGGGCGAGGGGAGACCCAGTACTTC. The encoded protein is CASSGTHRGRGETQYF.

The chain couples TRBV7-9 to TRBJ1-5, with D unresolved. The CDR3 loop spans 13 amino acids. Between the trimmed V and J ends, which lost 4 bases and 0 bases, there was a span of 4 bases. The germline gives CDR1 SEHNR, CDR2 FQNEAQ (reference sequence). The CDR3 DNA sequence: TGTGCCAGCAGCTCCTATAGCAATCAGCCCCAGCATTTT. This encodes CASSSYSNQPQHF. Supplemented by reference TRBV7-9 and TRBJ1-5, the full variable domain reads DTGVSQNPRHKITKRGQNVTFRCDPISEHNRLYWYRQTLGQGPEFLTYFQNEAQLEKSRLLSDRFSAERPKGSFSTLEIQRTEQGDSAMYLCASSSYSNQPQHFGDGTRLSIL.

There are a few counts of this clone. The CDR3 region is CASSEALRWRDQTTGAYEQYF. In DNA form, the CDR3 reads TGTGCCAGCAGTGAAGCGCTTCGGTGGCGGGACCAAACTACGGGCGCCTACGAGCAGTACTTC. This chain connects TRBV6-1 to TRBJ2-7; D may be TRBD2 (6 bases). Deletions cut 0 bases from V and 2 bases from J, with 29 bases between. This CDR3 comprises 21 residues. The V gene's germline CDR1 is MNHNS and CDR2 SASEGT.

In its sample, this clone was seen a few times. The CDR3 coding sequence is TGTGCTAGTGGTTTAGGACAGAACTATGGCTACACCTTC. Translation: CASGLGQNYGYTF. The chain couples TRBV12-5 to TRBJ1-2; possibly TRBD1 for D (6 bases). The CDR3 is 13 amino acids. V shed 3 bases and J shed 2 bases, with 7 bases lying between them. Germline V gives CDR1 LGHNT, CDR2 FRNRAP. Full variable domain (outside the CDR3, taken from reference TRBV12-5 and TRBJ1-2): DARVTQTPRHKVTEMGQEVTMRCQPILGHNTVFWYRQTMMQGLELLAYFRNRAPLDDSGMPKDRFSAEMPDATLATLKIQPSEPRDSAVYFCASGLGQNYGYTFGSGTRLTVV.

The table lists this clone with a few counts. The V gene is TRBV6-6, the J gene TRBJ2-7; D perhaps matches TRBD1 (6 bases). Per the germline V gene, CDR1 is MNHNY and CDR2 is SVGAGI (reference sequence). The CDR3 consists of 15 residues. V gave up 7 bases and J gave up 2 bases, with 18 bases separating them. The CDR3 here is CASTAGDTLTYEQYF. DNA of the CDR3: TGTGCCAGCACGGCTGGGGACACCCTAACCTACGAGCAGTACTTC.

V gene TRBV28 combines with J gene TRBJ2-1; a possible D gene is TRBD1 (5 bases). V was shortened by 4 bases and J by 6 bases, with 7 bases between the two germline ends. Germline V gene sequence: CDR1 MDHEN, CDR2 SYDVKM. The CDR3 length is 12 residues. This chain's CDR3 is CASSYQGNEQFF. CDR3 DNA: TGTGCCAGCAGTTATCAGGGCAATGAGCAGTTCTTC.

This clone has a handful of counts. The rearrangement uses TRBV28 and TRBJ2-7, with 9 bases that match TRBD2. The CDR3 runs to 16 residues. In germline, CDR1 is MDHEN, CDR2 SYDVKM. J gave up 1 base and V 6 bases, and 10 bases lay outside the gene matches. The CDR3 spells CASSPGSGSWSYEQYF. CDR3 sequence (DNA): TGTGCCAGCAGCCCCGGTAGCGGGAGTTGGTCCTACGAGCAGTACTTC.

This clone was observed a handful of times. The chain carries TRBV9 and TRBJ2-5; 8 bases are a match to TRBD2. Germline CDR1 reads SGDLS; CDR2 reads YYNGEE. V dropped 4 bases and J dropped 2; count of bases not matched to a gene: 4. The CDR3 loop spans 14 amino acids. CDR3: CASSHGTRQETQYF. The CDR3 DNA sequence: TGTGCCAGCAGCCATGGGACTAGACAAGAGACCCAGTACTTC.

This clone was detected a few times. The rearrangement joins TRBV15 to TRBJ1-1; 9 bases are shared with TRBD1. This CDR3 spans 16 amino acids. CDR1 LNHNV and CDR2 YYDKDF come from the germline V gene (reference sequence). The J segment lost 0 bases and the V segment lost 1 base, leaving 3 bases of the junction unmatched. CDR3 nucleotide sequence: TGTGCCACCAGCAGAGCGACAGGGGGGATGAACACTGAAGCTTTCTTT. Encoded protein: CATSRATGGMNTEAFF.

In this sample, this clone turned up a few times. The V and J genes are TRBV19 and TRBJ2-2; TRBD2 might be the D (6 bases). The CDR3 spans 16 residues. Deletions cut 1 base from V and 0 bases from J, with 9 bases between. Germline V lookup: CDR1 LNHDA, CDR2 SQIVND (reference sequence). CDR3 protein: CASSIGTGANTGELFF. CDR3 DNA sequence: TGTGCCAGTAGTATAGGAACGGGGGCGAACACCGGGGAGCTGTTTTTT.

This chain uses TRBV14 with TRBJ1-6; D unclear. V lost 2 bases and J lost 7, with 9 bases in between. Germline CDR1 reads SGHDN; CDR2 reads FVKESK. The CDR3 consists of 14 residues. The CDR3 loop reads CASSQSRRNSPLHF. CDR3 bases: TGTGCCAGCAGCCAATCCAGGAGGAATTCACCCCTCCACTTT.

The chain links TRBV2 to TRBJ2-1; 8 nucleotides align to TRBD2. The CDR3 is 13 residues long. Per germline, CDR1 SNHLY and CDR2 FYNNEI. The ends lost 6 bases at V and 7 bases at J; junction bases unmatched: 5. The CDR3 reads CASRGLAGNEQFF. As DNA, the CDR3 is TGTGCCAGCAGAGGACTAGCCGGGAATGAGCAGTTCTTC.